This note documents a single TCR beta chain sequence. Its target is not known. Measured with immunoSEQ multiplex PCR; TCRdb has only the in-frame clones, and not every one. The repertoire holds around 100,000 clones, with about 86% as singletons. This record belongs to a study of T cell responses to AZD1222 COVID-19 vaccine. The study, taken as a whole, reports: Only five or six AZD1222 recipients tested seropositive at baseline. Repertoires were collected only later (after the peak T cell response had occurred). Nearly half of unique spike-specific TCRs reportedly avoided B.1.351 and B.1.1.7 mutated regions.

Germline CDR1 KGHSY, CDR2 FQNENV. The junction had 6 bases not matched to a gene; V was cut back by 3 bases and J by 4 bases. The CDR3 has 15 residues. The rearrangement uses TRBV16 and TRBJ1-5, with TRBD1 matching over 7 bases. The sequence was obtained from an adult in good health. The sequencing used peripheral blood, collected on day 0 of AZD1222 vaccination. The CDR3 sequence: CASSHDRARNQPQHF. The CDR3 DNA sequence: TGTGCCAGCAGCCACGACAGGGCGCGAAATCAGCCCCAGCATTTT.